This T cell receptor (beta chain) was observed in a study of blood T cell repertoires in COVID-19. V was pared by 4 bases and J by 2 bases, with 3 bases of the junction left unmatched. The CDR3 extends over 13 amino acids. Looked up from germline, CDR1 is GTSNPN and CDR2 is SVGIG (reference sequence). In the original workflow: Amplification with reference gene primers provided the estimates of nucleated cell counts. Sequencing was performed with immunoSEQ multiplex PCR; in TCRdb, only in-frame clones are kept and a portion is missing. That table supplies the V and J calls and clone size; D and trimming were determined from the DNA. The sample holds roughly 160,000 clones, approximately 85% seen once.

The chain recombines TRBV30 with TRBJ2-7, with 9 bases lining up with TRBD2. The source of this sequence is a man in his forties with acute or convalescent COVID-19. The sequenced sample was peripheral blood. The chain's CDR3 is CAWTRGGTYEQYF. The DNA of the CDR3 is TGTGCCTGGACGCGGGGGGGAACCTACGAGCAGTACTTC.